The entry below gives a single T cell receptor beta chain sequence along with its context. The antigen is not known. These data belong to a study of graft-versus-host responses after intestinal transplantation. Study-level background: Transplant types were multivisceral, liver-intestinal, or isolated intestinal. Every one of the recipients received anti-thymocyte globulin induction and afterwards took tacrolimus and steroids for approximately 3 years. Study-wide findings and caveats: Early post-transplant declines in HvG were associated with peak levels of circulating GvH clones.

The CDR3 extends over 15 amino acids. V was shortened by 5 bases and J by 7 bases, with 18 bases between the two germline ends. Germline V gene lookup returns CDR1 SEHNR and CDR2 FQNEAQ (reference sequence). Produced via immunoSEQ multiplex PCR; TCRdb's table is partial and in-frame only. This table has tens of thousands of clones, 90% to 95% appearing once. The chain joins TRBV7-9 to TRBJ2-1, with TRBD2 as a possible D gene (6 bases). The source material was PBMCs, sampled 16 days after intestinal transplant. This receptor was identified in a human patient who received an intestinal transplant, so some T cells may come from the graft donor. CDR3 loop: CASSVSGLLRNEQFF. The CDR3 DNA follows: TGTGCCAGCAGCGTTAGCGGTCTACTTAGGAATGAGCAGTTCTTC.